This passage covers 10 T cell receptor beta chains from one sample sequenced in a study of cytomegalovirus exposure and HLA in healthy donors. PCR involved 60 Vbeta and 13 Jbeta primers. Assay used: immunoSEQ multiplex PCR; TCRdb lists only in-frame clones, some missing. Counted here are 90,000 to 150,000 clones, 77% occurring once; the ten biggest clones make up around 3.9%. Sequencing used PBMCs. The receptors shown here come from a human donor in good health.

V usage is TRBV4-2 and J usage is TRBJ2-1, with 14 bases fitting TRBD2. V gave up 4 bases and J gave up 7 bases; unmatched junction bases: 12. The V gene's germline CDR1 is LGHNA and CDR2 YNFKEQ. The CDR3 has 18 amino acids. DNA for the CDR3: TGTGCCAGCAGCCCCGGGACTAGCGGGAGAGGGGTATGGAATGAGCAGTTCTTC. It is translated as CASSPGTSGRGVWNEQFF.

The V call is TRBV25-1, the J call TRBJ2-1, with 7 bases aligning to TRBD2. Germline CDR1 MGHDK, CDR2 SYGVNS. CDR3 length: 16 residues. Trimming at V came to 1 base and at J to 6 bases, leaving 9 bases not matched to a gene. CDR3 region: CASSELDASGSNEQFF. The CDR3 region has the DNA TGTGCCAGCAGTGAATTGGACGCTAGCGGCAGCAATGAGCAGTTCTTC.

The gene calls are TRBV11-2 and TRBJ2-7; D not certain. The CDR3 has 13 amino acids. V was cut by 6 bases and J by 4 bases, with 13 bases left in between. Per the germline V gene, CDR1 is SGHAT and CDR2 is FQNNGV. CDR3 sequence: CASSVAAPYEQYF. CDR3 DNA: TGTGCCAGCAGTGTGGCGGCACCATACGAGCAGTACTTC.

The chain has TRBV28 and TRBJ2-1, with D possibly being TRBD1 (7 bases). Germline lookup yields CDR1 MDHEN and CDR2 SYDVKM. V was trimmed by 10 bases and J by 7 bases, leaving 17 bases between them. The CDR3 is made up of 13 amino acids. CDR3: CAIVAGGTNEQFF. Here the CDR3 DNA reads TGTGCCATCGTAGCAGGGGGGACGAATGAGCAGTTCTTC.

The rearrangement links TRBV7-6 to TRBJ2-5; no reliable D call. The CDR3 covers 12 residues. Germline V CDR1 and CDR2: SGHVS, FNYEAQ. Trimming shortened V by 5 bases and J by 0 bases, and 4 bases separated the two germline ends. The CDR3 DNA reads TGTGCCAGCAGCCCTAACCAAGAGACCCAGTACTTC. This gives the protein CASSPNQETQYF. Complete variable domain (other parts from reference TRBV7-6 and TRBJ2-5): GAGVSQSPRYKVTKRGQDVALRCDPISGHVSLYWYRQALGQGPEFLTYFNYEAQQDKSGLPNDRFSAERPEGSISTLTIQRTEQRDSAMYRCASSPNQETQYFGPGTRLLVL.

Written as DNA, the CDR3 is TGTGCCAGCAGTGAATTGGGATGGACTAGCAGAAACAATGAGCAGTTCTTC. This encodes CASSELGWTSRNNEQFF. The J gene is TRBJ2-1, the V gene TRBV2; TRBD2 agrees at 8 bases. V shed 2 bases, J shed 5 bases, and the junction held 11 bases outside the gene matches. This CDR3 has 17 residues. Germline CDR1 reads SNHLY; CDR2 reads FYNNEI.

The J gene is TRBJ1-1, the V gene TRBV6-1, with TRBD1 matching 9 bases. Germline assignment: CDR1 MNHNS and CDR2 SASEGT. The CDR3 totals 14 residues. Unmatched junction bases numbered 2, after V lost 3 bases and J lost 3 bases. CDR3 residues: CASSDGQGYTEAFF. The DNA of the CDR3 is TGTGCCAGCAGTGACGGACAGGGGTACACTGAAGCTTTCTTT.

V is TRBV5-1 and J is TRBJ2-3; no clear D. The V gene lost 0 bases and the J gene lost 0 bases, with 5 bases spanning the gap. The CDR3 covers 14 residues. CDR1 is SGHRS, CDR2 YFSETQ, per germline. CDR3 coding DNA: TGCGCCAGCAGCTTGGACACCAGCACAGATACGCAGTATTTT. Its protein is CASSLDTSTDTQYF.

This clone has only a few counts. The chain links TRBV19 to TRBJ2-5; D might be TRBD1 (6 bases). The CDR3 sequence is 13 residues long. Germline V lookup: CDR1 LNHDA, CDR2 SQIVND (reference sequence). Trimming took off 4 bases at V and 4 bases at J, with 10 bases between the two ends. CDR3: CASSKTGLETQYF. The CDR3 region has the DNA TGTGCCAGTAGTAAAACAGGGTTAGAGACCCAGTACTTC.

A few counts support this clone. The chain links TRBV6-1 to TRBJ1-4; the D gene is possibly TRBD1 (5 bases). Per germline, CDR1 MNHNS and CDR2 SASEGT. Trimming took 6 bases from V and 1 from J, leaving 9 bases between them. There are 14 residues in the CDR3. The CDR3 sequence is CASSWGETNEKLFF. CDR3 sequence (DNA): TGTGCCAGCAGCTGGGGGGAAACTAATGAAAAACTGTTTTTT.